This TCR beta chain came from a study of blood T cell repertoires in COVID-19. Study details: Spain, Italy and the United States supplied samples that represented acute and convalescent COVID-19.

The assay was immunoSEQ multiplex PCR, and TCRdb's table has in-frame clones only and misses some. The table has about 250,000 clones, roughly 80% seen once; the top ten hold about 5%. The V end lost 5 bases, the J end lost 7 bases, and 19 bases lay between the germline ends. The CDR3 is 16 residues long. Germline-derived CDR1 and CDR2 are SGHRS and YFSETQ. The participants were between about 18 and 90 years old and came from 24 US areas. Assignments of participants to cohorts depended upon their own reported clinical history. V is TRBV5-1 and J is TRBJ1-6; D is ambiguous. This receptor was identified in a man in his forties or fifties who had been exposed to COVID-19. Sequenced material: PBMCs or T cells enriched from blood (not recorded which). As DNA, the CDR3 is TGCGCCAGCAGACGTGAGTGGGCCAGTGGGAATTCACCCCTCCACTTT. Protein product: CASRREWASGNSPLHF.